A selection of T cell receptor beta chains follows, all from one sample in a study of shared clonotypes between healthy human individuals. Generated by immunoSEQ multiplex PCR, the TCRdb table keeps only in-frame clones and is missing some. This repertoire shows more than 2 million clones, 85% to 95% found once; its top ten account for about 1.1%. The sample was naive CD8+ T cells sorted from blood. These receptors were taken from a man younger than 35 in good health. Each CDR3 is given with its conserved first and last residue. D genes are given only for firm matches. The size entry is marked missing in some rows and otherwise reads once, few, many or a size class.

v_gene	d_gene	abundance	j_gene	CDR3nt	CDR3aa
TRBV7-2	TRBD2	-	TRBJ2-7	TGTGCCAGCAGCTTAGGCGGGAGCGAGCAGTACTTC	CASSLGGSEQYF
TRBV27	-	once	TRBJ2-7	TGTGCCAGCAGCACAGGGTTGGGCGAGCAGTACTTC	CASSTGLGEQYF
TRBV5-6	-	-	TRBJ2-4	TGTGCCAGCAGCTTGGGGATAGCCAAAAACATTCAGTACTTC	CASSLGIAKNIQYF
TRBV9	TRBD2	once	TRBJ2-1	TGTGCCAGCAGGGGGAGGGCTGAGAATGAGCAGTTCTTC	CASRGRAENEQFF
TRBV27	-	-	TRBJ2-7	TGTGCCAGCAGTTTAATAGGACCAGGGAAAAATTACGAGCAGTACTTC	CASSLIGPGKNYEQYF
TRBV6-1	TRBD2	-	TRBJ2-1	TGTGCCAGCAGTGCCCCTAGCGGGTTTTACAATGAGCAGTTCTTC	CASSAPSGFYNEQFF
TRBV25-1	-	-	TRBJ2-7	TGTGCCAGCAGTGAATTAAACAGGGCCTACGAGCAGTACTTC	CASSELNRAYEQYF
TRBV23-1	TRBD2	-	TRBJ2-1	TGCGCCAGCAGTCAATCCCGGACTAGCGGGAGATGGAGGAATGAGCAGTTCTTC	CASSQSRTSGRWRNEQFF
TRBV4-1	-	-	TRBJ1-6	TGCGCCAGCAGCCAAGAAGAGGGAGAATCACCCCTCCACTTT	CASSQEEGESPLHF
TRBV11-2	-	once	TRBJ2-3	TGTGCCAGCAGTTTCCCTACAACGGGACACAGCACAGATACGCAGTATTTT	CASSFPTTGHSTDTQYF
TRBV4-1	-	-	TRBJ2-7	TGCGCCAGCAGCCATGGACTCTCCTACGAGCAGTACTTC	CASSHGLSYEQYF
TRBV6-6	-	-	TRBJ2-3	TGTGCCAGCAGTTACTCGTATGGCAGGGAATCAGATACGCAGTATTTT	CASSYSYGRESDTQYF
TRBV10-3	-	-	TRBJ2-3	TGTGCCATCAGTGAGTCGGCCAAGTCCACAGATACGCAGTATTTT	CAISESAKSTDTQYF
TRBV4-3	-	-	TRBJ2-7	TGCGCCAGCAGCCAAGATGTGGGCAGCTTCTCCTACGAGCAGTACTTC	CASSQDVGSFSYEQYF
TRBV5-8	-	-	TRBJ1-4	TGTGCCAGCAGCTTGGAGGGGCAGGCGCTGAATGAAAAACTGTTTTTT	CASSLEGQALNEKLFF
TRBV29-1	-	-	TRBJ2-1	TGCAGCGTTGAAGAAAAGGGGGGGGCGAGCTCCTACAATGAGCAGTTCTTC	CSVEEKGGASSYNEQFF
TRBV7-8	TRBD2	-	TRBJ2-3	TGTGCCAGCAGCTTAGCGCTAATAGCGGGGGGACCAGATACGCAGTATTTT	CASSLALIAGGPDTQYF
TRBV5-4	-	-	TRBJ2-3	TGTGCCAGCAGTCCTGTTAGTACAGATACGCAGTATTTT	CASSPVSTDTQYF
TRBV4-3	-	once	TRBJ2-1	TGCGCCAGCAGCCAAGAGGTTGGCGGAAACCCCTACAATGAGCAGTTCTTC	CASSQEVGGNPYNEQFF
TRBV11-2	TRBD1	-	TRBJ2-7	TGTGCCAGCAGCCACGGGACAGGGGTCTACGAGCAGTACTTC	CASSHGTGVYEQYF
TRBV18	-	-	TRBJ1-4	TGTGCCAGCTCACCATATGCAGGGGATAATGAAAAACTGTTTTTT	CASSPYAGDNEKLFF
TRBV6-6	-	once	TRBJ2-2	TGTGCCAGCACTGAGGGTTGGGGGATCGGGGAGCTGTTTTTT	CASTEGWGIGELFF
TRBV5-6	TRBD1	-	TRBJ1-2	TGTGCCAGCAGCCCGGACAGGGGCGCCTATGGCTACACCTTC	CASSPDRGAYGYTF
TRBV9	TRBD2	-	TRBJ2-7	TGTGCCAGCAGTTCCTACCCGGGACTAGCGGGAGGGGGGGAGCAGTACTTC	CASSSYPGLAGGGEQYF
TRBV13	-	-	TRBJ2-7	TGTGCCAGCAGCTTAGGTCCGGGGGAGGCTGGGGAGCAGTACTTC	CASSLGPGEAGEQYF
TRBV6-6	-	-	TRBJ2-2	TGTGCCACCTCTTTTGGGGAGCTGTTTTTT	CATSFGELFF
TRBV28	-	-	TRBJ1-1	TGTGCCAGCATCCAGGGAGAGGCCACTGAAGCTTTCTTT	CASIQGEATEAFF
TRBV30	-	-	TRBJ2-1	TGTGCCTGGAGTGTGGGGAGCCTAGCCTACAATGAGCAGTTCTTC	CAWSVGSLAYNEQFF
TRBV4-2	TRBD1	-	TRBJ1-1	TGTGCCAGCAGCCAGTTACAGGGGGTTAACACTGAAGCTTTCTTT	CASSQLQGVNTEAFF
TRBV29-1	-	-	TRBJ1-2	TGCAGCGTTGAAAGCGCAGGGGACTATGGCTACACCTTC	CSVESAGDYGYTF
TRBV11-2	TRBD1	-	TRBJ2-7	TGTGCCAGCAGCCCCTCATGGACAGGACAAGGAATCGAGCAGTACTTC	CASSPSWTGQGIEQYF
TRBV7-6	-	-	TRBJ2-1	TGTGCCAGCAGCGGACAGTTTGGCAATGAGCAGTTCTTC	CASSGQFGNEQFF
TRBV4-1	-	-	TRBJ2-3	TGCGCCAGCAGCCAAGGCCTCGACACAGATACGCAGTATTTT	CASSQGLDTDTQYF
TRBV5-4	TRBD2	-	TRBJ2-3	TGTGCCAGCAGCTTTTCGGGGGGGCCTATAGATACGCAGTATTTT	CASSFSGGPIDTQYF
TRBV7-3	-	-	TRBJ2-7	TGTGCCAGCAGCTTAAGTGGCGGTTCCTACGAGCAGTACTTC	CASSLSGGSYEQYF
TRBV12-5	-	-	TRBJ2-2	TGTGCTAGTGGTTTGGTACTTACGGGCGGTGGCGGGGATCCCGGGGAGCTGTTTTTT	CASGLVLTGGGGDPGELFF
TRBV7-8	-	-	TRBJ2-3	TGTGCCAGCAGCTCCCCGAGAAGCGGGCCCACCACAGATACGCAGTATTTT	CASSSPRSGPTTDTQYF
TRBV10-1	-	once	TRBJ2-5	TGCGCCAGCAGTGATGCCATGGGGAGTCTCCAAGAGACCCAGTACTTC	CASSDAMGSLQETQYF
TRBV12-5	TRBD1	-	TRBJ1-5	TGTGCTAGTGGTTTCAGACAGGGGCACAATCAGCCCCAGCATTTT	CASGFRQGHNQPQHF
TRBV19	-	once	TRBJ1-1	TGTGCCAGTGCTGATATCTACAGCCCCGAGGGAGGCATGAAAGCTTTCTTT	CASADIYSPEGGMKAFF
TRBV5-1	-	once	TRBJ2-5	TGCGCCAGCAGCTTGGCCATGTCGGGTTACCTCCAAGAGACCCAGTACTTC	CASSLAMSGYLQETQYF
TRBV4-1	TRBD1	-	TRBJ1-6	TGCGCCAGCAGCCAGGACCGGGACAGGGGATCACCCCTCCACTTT	CASSQDRDRGSPLHF
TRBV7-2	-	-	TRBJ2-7	TGTGCCAGCAGCATCCCCGGCACGATCTACGAGCAGTACTTC	CASSIPGTIYEQYF
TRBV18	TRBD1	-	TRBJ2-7	TGTGCCAGCTCACCATCAGACAGGGTGTTTATCCACGAGCAGTACTTC	CASSPSDRVFIHEQYF